What follows are 11 T cell receptor beta chains derived from one specimen sequenced in a study of shared clonotypes between healthy human individuals (TCRdb year 2020). Libraries were constructed by the immunoSEQ multiplex PCR assay. Drawn from immuneACCESS, this table holds only the in-frame rearrangements with V and J called that TCRdb kept. Clones are partly lost; checked studies trace under half to an unresolved V gene and leave the rest unexplained. This sample is represented by fewer than 1 million clones; 90% to 97% of them were singletons. Around 0.25% of the sample lies in the top ten. For the CD8 naive samples, CD45RO-negative cells were positively selected for CCR7, yielding a CD45RA+CCR7+ population from which TemRA cells were excluded. The specimen was naive CD8+ T cells sorted from blood. This specimen's cell subset or site label, per the study, means: CD45RA+CCR7+. The receptors were gathered from a man younger than 40 in good health.

CDR3 DNA: TGTGCCAGCAGTTTTTCAGGTAATCAGCCCCAGCATTTT. Its translation: CASSFSGNQPQHF. The chain combines TRBV28 with TRBJ1-5, with D uncertain. The V gene's germline CDR1 is MDHEN and CDR2 SYDVKM. This CDR3 has 13 residues. V was trimmed by 3 bases and J by 4 bases, leaving 7 bases between them.

This rearrangement joins TRBV11-2 to TRBJ2-7; D is possibly TRBD2 (6 bases). V lost 2 bases, J lost 3 bases, and 11 bases lay in between. Germline loops: CDR1 SGHAT, CDR2 FQNNGV. CDR3 length: 14 residues. The CDR3 DNA is TGTGCCAGCAGCTTAAGACTAGGAATCTACGAGCAGTACTTC. Translated, it gives CASSLRLGIYEQYF.

This clone was detected only a few times. Other DNA sequences in this specimen translate into the identical CDR3. This chain uses TRBV19 with TRBJ2-1; 9 bases line up with TRBD2. Germline V CDR1 and CDR2: LNHDA, SQIVND (reference sequence). After removal of 6 bases from V and 4 bases from J, the junction contained 4 bases not matched to a gene. CDR3 length: 14 amino acids. The DNA for the CDR3 is TGTGCCAGTAGCCTGACTAGCGGTTACAATGAGCAGTTCTTC. Protein product: CASSLTSGYNEQFF.

The chain recombines TRBV2 with TRBJ2-7, with 8 positions matching TRBD2. The CDR3 length is 15 residues. Germline lookup yields CDR1 SNHLY and CDR2 FYNNEI. V shed 4 bases and J 3 bases; nucleotides not matched to a gene: 8. Here the CDR3 reads CASSVGLADSYEQYF. For the CDR3, the DNA is TGTGCCAGCAGTGTAGGACTAGCAGATAGCTACGAGCAGTACTTC.

The gene calls are TRBV28 and TRBJ2-7; D is uncertain. V lost 3 bases and J lost 1, with 7 bases in between. CDR1 and CDR2 from the germline V gene are MDHEN and SYDVKM. This CDR3 spans 13 amino acids. CDR3: CASSFPNSYEQYF. The CDR3 DNA follows: TGTGCCAGCAGTTTCCCCAATTCCTACGAGCAGTACTTC.

This chain joins TRBV7-2 and TRBJ2-1; TRBD2 matches 8 bases. V was pared by 3 bases and J by 8 bases, with 9 bases of the junction left unmatched. Germline-derived CDR1 and CDR2 are SGHTA and FQGNSA. The CDR3 is made up of 15 amino acids. The CDR3 nucleotides read TGTGCCAGCAGCTTCCGCGGGAGGAGGAGGGATGAGCAGTTCTTC. This codes for CASSFRGRRRDEQFF.

The chain is built from TRBV11-2 and TRBJ2-7, with a tentative D call TRBD1 (6 bases). Germline V gene data show CDR1 as SGHAT and CDR2 as FQNNGV. V was clipped by 1 base and J by 5 bases, with 15 bases between them. The CDR3 length is 15 residues. CDR3 nucleotide sequence: TGTGCCAGCAGCTTAGTAGTAAGGCAGGGGAACGAGCAGTACTTC. Translated, it gives CASSLVVRQGNEQYF.

This sequence joins TRBV10-2 and TRBJ2-1; TRBD2 is a possible D gene (5 bases). The CDR3 runs 15 residues. Per germline, CDR1 WSHSY and CDR2 SAAADI. Deletions cut 6 bases from V and 9 bases from J, with 21 bases between. This CDR3 is CASRSERAVLGEQFF. The CDR3 nucleotides read TGCGCCAGCAGGTCGGAGAGGGCCGTTCTGGGTGAGCAGTTCTTC.

The chain combines TRBV7-9 with TRBJ2-7; 9 bases fit TRBD1. This CDR3 spans 16 amino acids. Germline V CDR1 and CDR2: SEHNR, FQNEAQ (reference sequence). The V and J ends lost 4 bases and 3 bases, in that order; junction bases with no gene match: 10. CDR3 sequence: CASSSSGTGHNYEQYF. CDR3 DNA sequence: TGTGCCAGCAGCTCCTCCGGGACAGGGCATAACTACGAGCAGTACTTC.

This clone occurred once. The chain joins TRBV19 to TRBJ2-3; the D is unclear. The germline V gene encodes CDR1 LNHDA and CDR2 SQIVND (reference sequence). With 9 bases removed from V and 2 bases from J, the gap between germline ends came to 15 bases. The CDR3 spans 14 residues. The CDR3 DNA sequence: TGTGCCAGCTCAATTAACTTCCTCACAGATACGCAGTATTTT. Translated: CASSINFLTDTQYF.

As to this clone: The same CDR3 also results from other DNA sequences found in this sample. The CDR3 loop is CASSLWGTGANVLTF. The CDR3 region has the DNA TGTGCCAGCAGTTTATGGGGGACTGGGGCCAACGTCCTGACTTTC. V gene TRBV27 combines with J gene TRBJ2-6; possibly TRBD1 or TRBD2 for D (5 bases each). The CDR3 runs 15 residues. Between the trimmed V and J ends, which lost 1 base and 2 bases, there was a span of 6 bases. Germline-derived CDR1 and CDR2 are MNHEY and SMNVEV (reference sequence).